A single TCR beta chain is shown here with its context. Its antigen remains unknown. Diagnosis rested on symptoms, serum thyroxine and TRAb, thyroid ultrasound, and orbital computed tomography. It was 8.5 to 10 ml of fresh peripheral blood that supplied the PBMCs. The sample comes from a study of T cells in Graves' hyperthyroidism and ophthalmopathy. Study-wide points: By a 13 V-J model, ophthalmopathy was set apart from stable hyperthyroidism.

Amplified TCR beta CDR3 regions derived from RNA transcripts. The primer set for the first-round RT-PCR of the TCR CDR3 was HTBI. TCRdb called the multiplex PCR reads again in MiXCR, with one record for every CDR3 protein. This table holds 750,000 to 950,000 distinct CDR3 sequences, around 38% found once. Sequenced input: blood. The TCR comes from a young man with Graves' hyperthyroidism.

CDR3 in DNA: TGTGCCAGCAGGACCCTGGGACTAGCGGGCGCCTACGAGCAGTACTTC. Translating gives CASRTLGLAGAYEQYF. The chain uses TRBV2 and TRBJ2-7, with 12 bases identical to TRBD2. This CDR3 spans 16 amino acids. Looked up from germline, CDR1 is SNHLY and CDR2 is FYNNEI. J gave up 2 bases and V 6 bases, and 8 bases lay outside the gene matches.